One sample yielded the 8 T cell receptor beta chains listed below, sequenced in a study of blood T cell repertoires in COVID-19. Some clones are missing from TCRdb's copy, which holds only in-frame ones; the method was immunoSEQ multiplex PCR. The sample lists around 180,000 clones, about four fifths occurring once. The sequencing sample was made of peripheral blood. The receptors derive from an elderly woman with active or convalescent COVID-19.

This clone was seen a few times. The genes are TRBV7-9 and TRBJ1-1; D is ambiguous. Trimming left V 5 bases short and J 2 bases short, with 15 bases between. This CDR3 contains 15 residues. Germline assignment: CDR1 SEHNR and CDR2 FQNEAQ (reference sequence). This CDR3 reads CASSPPGTANTEAFF. The CDR3 DNA is TGTGCCAGCAGCCCCCCGGGTACGGCAAACACTGAAGCTTTCTTT.

J is TRBJ1-3 and V is TRBV6-5; 8 nucleotides match TRBD1. The V gene's germline CDR1 is MNHEY and CDR2 SVGAGI. V shed 5 bases and J 0 bases; nucleotides not matched to a gene: 3. CDR3 length: 15 amino acids. In DNA, the CDR3 is TGTGCCAGCAGTCGGGGACAGGCCTCTGGAAACACCATATATTTT. Translated, it gives CASSRGQASGNTIYF.

This clone was observed a few times. The chain links TRBV2 to TRBJ2-5, with D possibly being TRBD2 (6 bases). The ends were cut back, 10 bases at V and 5 bases at J, with 23 bases in the middle. Germline CDR1 and CDR2: SNHLY and FYNNEI. CDR3 length: 15 residues. In DNA form, the CDR3 reads TGTGCCATTCTACGACTAGAAGGTGCCCGGGAGACCCAGTACTTC. This encodes CAILRLEGARETQYF.

The V call is TRBV19, the J call TRBJ1-1; 11 nucleotides align to TRBD1. Looked up from germline, CDR1 is LNHDA and CDR2 is SQIVND (reference sequence). The junction had 13 bases not matched to a gene; V was cut back by 5 bases and J by 2 bases. This CDR3 region has 18 residues. The CDR3 loop is CASSVDAPDRGLNTEAFF. In nucleotides, the CDR3 is TGTGCCAGTAGTGTCGACGCCCCGGACAGGGGGCTCAACACTGAAGCTTTCTTT.

This rearrangement joins TRBV5-4 to TRBJ2-7; 9 bases line up with TRBD2. This CDR3 contains 13 residues. Germline CDR1 SGHNT, CDR2 YYREEE (reference sequence). With 2 bases clipped from V and 12 bases from J, the junction kept 9 bases outside the gene matches. CDR3 in amino acids: CASSLGSGSEVYF. CDR3 nucleotides: TGTGCCAGCAGCTTAGGTAGCGGGAGTGAGGTGTACTTC. Full variable domain (rest looked up from reference TRBV5-4 and TRBJ2-7): ETGVTQSPTHLIKTRGQQVTLRCSSQSGHNTVSWYQQALGQGPQFIFQYYREEENGRGNFPPRFSGLQFPNYSSELNVNALELDDSALYLCASSLGSGSEVYFGPGTRLTVT.

The genes are TRBV5-4 and TRBJ2-7; 8 bases map to TRBD2. V lost 3 bases, J lost 2 bases, and 13 bases stayed unmatched. CDR1 and CDR2 from the germline V gene are SGHNT and YYREEE (reference sequence). The CDR3 consists of 17 residues. The CDR3 bases are TGTGCCAGCAGCTCCCGGGCACGAGATAGCGGGACCTACGAGCAGTACTTC. It is translated as CASSSRARDSGTYEQYF.

The V call is TRBV9, the J call TRBJ2-7; 9 bases are a match to TRBD1. Germline assignment: CDR1 SGDLS and CDR2 YYNGEE. The CDR3 sequence is 16 residues long. V lost 3 bases to trimming and J lost 2 bases; unmatched junction nucleotides: 9. The CDR3 region is CASSATGQGFPYEQYF. The CDR3 bases are TGTGCCAGCAGCGCAACGGGACAGGGTTTCCCCTACGAGCAGTACTTC.

The chain recombines TRBV6-5 with TRBJ2-1; TRBD2 matches 8 bases. The CDR3 is 15 residues long. Germline lookup yields CDR1 MNHEY and CDR2 SVGAGI. After removal of 5 bases from V and 2 bases from J, the junction contained 5 bases not matched to a gene. CDR3 region: CASSLAGATYNEQFF. In nucleotides, the CDR3 is TGTGCCAGCAGTCTAGCGGGCGCGACCTACAATGAGCAGTTCTTC.